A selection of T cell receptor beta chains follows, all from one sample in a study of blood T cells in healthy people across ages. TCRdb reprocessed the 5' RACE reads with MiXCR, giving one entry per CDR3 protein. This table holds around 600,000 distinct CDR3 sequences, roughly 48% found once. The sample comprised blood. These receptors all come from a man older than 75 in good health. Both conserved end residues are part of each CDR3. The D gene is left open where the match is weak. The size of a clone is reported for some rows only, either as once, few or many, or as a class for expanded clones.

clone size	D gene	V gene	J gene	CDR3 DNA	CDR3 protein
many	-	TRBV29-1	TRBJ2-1	TGCAGCGTTGAGGGCAGGTGGAGGTCCAATGAGCAGTTCTTC	CSVEGRWRSNEQFF
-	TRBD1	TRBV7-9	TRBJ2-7	TGTGCCAGCAGCCCAACCGGGACAGTCTCCTACGAGCAGTACTTC	CASSPTGTVSYEQYF
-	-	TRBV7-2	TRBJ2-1	TGTGCCAGCAGCTTTTCCCATGGCCATTTCGACAATGAGCAGTTCTTC	CASSFSHGHFDNEQFF
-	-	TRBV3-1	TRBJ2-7	TGTGCCAGCAGCCAAGAGGGCTTCACCTACGAGCAGTACTTC	CASSQEGFTYEQYF
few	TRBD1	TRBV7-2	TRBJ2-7	TGTGCCAGCAGCTTAGGAGGCACAGGGGGATACTACGAGCAGTACTTC	CASSLGGTGGYYEQYF
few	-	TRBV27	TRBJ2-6	TGTGCCAGCTCCAGGGGCCGCACCTCTGGGGCCAACGTCCTGACTTTC	CASSRGRTSGANVLTF
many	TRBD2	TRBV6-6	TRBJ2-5	TGTGCCAGCAGCGATTTAGCGGGGGCCAACCAAGAGACCCAGTACTTC	CASSDLAGANQETQYF
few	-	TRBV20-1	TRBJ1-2	TGCAGTGCTAGAGAGTCAGGGCTAGGGGACTATGGCTACACCTTC	CSARESGLGDYGYTF
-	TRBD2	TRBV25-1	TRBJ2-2	TGTGCCAGCAGTGAAGGGGCTAGCGGGTATACGGAGCTGTTTTTT	CASSEGASGYTELFF
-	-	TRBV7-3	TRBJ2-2	TGTGCCAGCAGCCCAAGTGGGACTCCCAGCACCGGGGAGCTGTTTTTT	CASSPSGTPSTGELFF
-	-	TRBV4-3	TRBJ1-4	TGCGCCAGCAGCCCGGCGGGCCGCAATGAAAAACTGTTTTTT	CASSPAGRNEKLFF
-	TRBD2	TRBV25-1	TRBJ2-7	TGTGCCAGCCAACTAGCGGGAGGAACCTACGAGCAGTACTTC	CASQLAGGTYEQYF
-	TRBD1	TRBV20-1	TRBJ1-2	TGCAGTGCCGAGGGACAGGGAAACAATAACTATGGCTACACCTTC	CSAEGQGNNNYGYTF
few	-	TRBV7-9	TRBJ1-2	TGTGCCAGCAGCCAGGCTCCCCGGGACTACTATGGCTACACCTTC	CASSQAPRDYYGYTF
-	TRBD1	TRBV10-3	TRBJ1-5	TGTGCCATCAGTCCAGGGGGCGGCAATCAGCCCCAGCATTTT	CAISPGGGNQPQHF
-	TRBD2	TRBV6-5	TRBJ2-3	TGTGCCAGCAGGGGACTAGCGGTGGGCACAGATACGCAGTATTTT	CASRGLAVGTDTQYF
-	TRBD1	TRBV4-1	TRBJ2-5	TGCGCCAGCAGCCCGATGGGACAGGGCGAGGAGACCCAGTACTTC	CASSPMGQGEETQYF
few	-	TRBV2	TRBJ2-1	TGTGCCAGCAGTGAGATGGGGGCGGATGAGCAGTTCTTC	CASSEMGADEQFF
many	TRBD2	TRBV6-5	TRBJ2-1	TGTGCCAGCACCGCAAAGGGACTAGCGGGAGAGGATGAGCAGTTCTTC	CASTAKGLAGEDEQFF
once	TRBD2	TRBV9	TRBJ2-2	TGTGCCAGCAGCCAGACGGGGGGACTGAACACCGGGGAGCTGTTTTTT	CASSQTGGLNTGELFF
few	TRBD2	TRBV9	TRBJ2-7	TGTGCCAGCAGCGACGGGACTAGCGGGAGGTACGAGCAGTACTTC	CASSDGTSGRYEQYF
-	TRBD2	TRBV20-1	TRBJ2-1	TGCAGTGCTTCCGCTCCGGGACTAGCGGGGTCCGGCGGGCTAAATGAGCAGTTCTTC	CSASAPGLAGSGGLNEQFF
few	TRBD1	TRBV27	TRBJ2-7	TGTGCCAGCAGTCATACGTTGGGGACAGTTTACGAGCAGTACTTC	CASSHTLGTVYEQYF
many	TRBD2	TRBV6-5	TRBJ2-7	TGTGCCAGCAGTTCTGGCGGGAGCGGCTCCTACGAGCAGTACTTC	CASSSGGSGSYEQYF
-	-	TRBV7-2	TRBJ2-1	TGTGCCAGCAGCTACCGCTACGATGAGCAGTTCTTC	CASSYRYDEQFF
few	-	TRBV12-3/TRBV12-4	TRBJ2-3	TGTGCCAGCAGTGGGACGAGTACAGGGTTCGTTACAGATACGCAGTATTTT	CASSGTSTGFVTDTQYF
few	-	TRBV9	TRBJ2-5	TGTGCCAGCAGCGTAGCACTAGGGGAGGAGACCCAGTACTTC	CASSVALGEETQYF
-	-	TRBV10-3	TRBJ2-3	TGTGCCATCAGTTTCAGGACCCCTAGCACAGATACGCAGTATTTT	CAISFRTPSTDTQYF
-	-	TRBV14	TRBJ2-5	TGTGCCAGCAGACCGTCCGGGACACTTGGGCGGGAGCAGTACTTC	CASRPSGTLGREQYF
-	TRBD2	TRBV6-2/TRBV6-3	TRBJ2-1	TGTGCCAGCAGTTACCTTAGCGGGGGAGGCGATGAGCAGTTCTTC	CASSYLSGGGDEQFF
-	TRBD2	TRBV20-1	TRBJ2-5	TGCAGTGCTAGGGAAACTAGCGGGGACCTTATGGGAGAGACCCAGTACTTC	CSARETSGDLMGETQYF
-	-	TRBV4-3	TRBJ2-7	TGCGCCAGCAGCCAAGCTTCAGGGGATCCCCAGTACTTC	CASSQASGDPQYF
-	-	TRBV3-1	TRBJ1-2	TGTACCAGCAGCCCCCGGAGGGGGTCCCTCTATGGCTACACCTTC	CTSSPRRGSLYGYTF
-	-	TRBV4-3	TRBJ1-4	TGCGCCAGCAGCCAAGATCCCGCCACCCGTAATGAAAAACTGTTTTTT	CASSQDPATRNEKLFF
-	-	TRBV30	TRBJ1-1	TGTGCCTGGAGTGTATATGGTCGCGCTGAAGCTTTCTTT	CAWSVYGRAEAFF
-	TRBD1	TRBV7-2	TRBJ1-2	TGTGCCAGCAGCCCTCGGGACAGGGTCTTCTATGGCTACACCTTC	CASSPRDRVFYGYTF
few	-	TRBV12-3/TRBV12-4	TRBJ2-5	TGTGCCAGCAGTTTGGAACCAGCAGGGACCCAGTACTTC	CASSLEPAGTQYF
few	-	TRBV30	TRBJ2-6	TGTGCCTGGAGTAACGGTGGGGCCAACGTCCTGACTTTC	CAWSNGGANVLTF
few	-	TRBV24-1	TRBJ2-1	TGTGCCACCAGCCCCTCCGTTCGTAGTGAGCAGTTCTTC	CATSPSVRSEQFF
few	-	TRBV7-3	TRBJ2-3	TGTGCCAGCAGCTTAACCTTTGGGAGTGCGGCAGATACGCAGTATTTT	CASSLTFGSAADTQYF
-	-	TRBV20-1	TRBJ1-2	TGCAGTGCTAGTTTAGCGGCGGCTGCTTCTAACTATGGCTACACCTTC	CSASLAAAASNYGYTF
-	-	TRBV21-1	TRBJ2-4	TGTGCCAGCAGCAAAGCAAGGGTCGGGGCCCGGTTAGCCAAAAACATTCAGTACTTC	CASSKARVGARLAKNIQYF
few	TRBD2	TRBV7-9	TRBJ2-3	TGTGCCAGCAGCTTAATGACTAGCGGGGGGGCACAGTATTTT	CASSLMTSGGAQYF
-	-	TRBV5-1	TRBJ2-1	TGCGCCAGCAGCCCTACTGGCTTCACAGGGAATGAGCAGTTCTTC	CASSPTGFTGNEQFF
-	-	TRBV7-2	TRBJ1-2	TGTGCCAGCAGCGAACAGGGAAGTGGCTACACCTTC	CASSEQGSGYTF